This record looks at one T cell receptor beta chain sequence and its context. No antigen is known for it. The method was immunoSEQ multiplex PCR; TCRdb's version includes in-frame clones alone and lacks a portion of them. The repertoire holds some 2,000,000 clones, approximately 95% seen once, with roughly 0.13% in the top ten. The record originates from a study of shared clonotypes between healthy human individuals. Broader study findings: Represented diversity (both genetic and exposure-history) was limited by the small number of donors.

Recent vaccinations or acute infections were absent in the healthy HIV-negative adult donors. Each sample came from a Caucasian adult donor living in Nashville, Tennessee. Trimming left V 4 bases short and J 8 bases short, with 5 bases between. The V gene's germline CDR1 is GTSNPN and CDR2 SVGIG (reference sequence). The length of the CDR3 is 9 residues. Material: naive CD4+ T cells sorted from blood. Noted subset: CD45RA+ positively selected. This TCR was recovered from a young man in good health. V usage is TRBV30 and J usage is TRBJ1-1, with D maybe TRBD1 (5 bases). The DNA for the CDR3 is TGTGCCTGGAACAGGGAAGCTTTCTTT. This sequence encodes CAWNREAFF.